The source of this T cell receptor beta chain is a study of T-cell memory formation after mild COVID-19. Study-wide results and caveats: Contracting clones from day 15 to 85 showed balanced CD4/CD8; later expanders favored CD4+. Clones which contracted sat mainly in CM and EM if CD4+, and in EMRA if CD8+. The study detected some responding clones in pre-infection memory, suggesting cross-reactive memory joined. Researchers could not confirm that second-wave clones peaking on day 37 targeted SARS-CoV-2.

At least ten counts were recorded for this clonotype. Its target is not known. CDR1 is KGHDR and CDR2 is SFDVKD in the germline V gene. CDR3 size: 13 residues. V trimming: 12 bases; J trimming: 5 bases; junction bases outside the gene matches: 9. TCRdb re-derived calls from the 5' RACE reads in MiXCR, one entry per CDR3 protein. The data contain hundreds of thousands of distinct CDR3 sequences, 15% to 20% of them singletons. The chain links TRBV24-1 to TRBJ1-1, with 9 bases fitting TRBD1. Sequences were obtained from PBMCs or a T cell subset sorted from them (not recorded which). This receptor was taken from a man between 18 and 29 years old who had mild COVID-19 (a few samples of this study predate the infection). Cell type and time point are not known. The chain's CDR3 is CASRGQGTTEAFF. In DNA form, the CDR3 reads TGTGCCTCTCGGGGACAGGGAACTACTGAAGCTTTCTTT.